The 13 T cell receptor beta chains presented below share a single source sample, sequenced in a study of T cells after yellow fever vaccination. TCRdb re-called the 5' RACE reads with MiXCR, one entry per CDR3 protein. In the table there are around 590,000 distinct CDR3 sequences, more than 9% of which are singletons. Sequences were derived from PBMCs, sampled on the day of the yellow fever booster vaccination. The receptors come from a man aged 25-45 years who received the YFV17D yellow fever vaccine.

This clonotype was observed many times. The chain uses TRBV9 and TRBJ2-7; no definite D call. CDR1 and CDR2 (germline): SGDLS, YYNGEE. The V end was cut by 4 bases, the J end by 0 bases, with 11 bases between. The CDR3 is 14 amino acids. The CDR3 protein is CASSQTGYSYEQYF. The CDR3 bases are TGTGCCAGCAGCCAAACCGGCTACTCCTACGAGCAGTACTTC.

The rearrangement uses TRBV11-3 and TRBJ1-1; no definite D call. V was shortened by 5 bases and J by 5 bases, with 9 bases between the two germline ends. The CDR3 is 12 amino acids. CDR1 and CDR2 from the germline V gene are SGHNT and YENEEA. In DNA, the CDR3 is TGTGCCAGCAGCCTTTTCTGTACTGAAGCTTTCTTT. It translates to CASSLFCTEAFF.

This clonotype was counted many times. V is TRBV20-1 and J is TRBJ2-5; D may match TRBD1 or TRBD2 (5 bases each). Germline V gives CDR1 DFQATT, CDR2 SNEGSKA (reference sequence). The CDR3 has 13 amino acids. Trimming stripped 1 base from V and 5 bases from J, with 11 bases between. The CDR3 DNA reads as TGCAGTGCTAGAGCGGGGCTGGGGGAGACCCAGTACTTC. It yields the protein CSARAGLGETQYF.

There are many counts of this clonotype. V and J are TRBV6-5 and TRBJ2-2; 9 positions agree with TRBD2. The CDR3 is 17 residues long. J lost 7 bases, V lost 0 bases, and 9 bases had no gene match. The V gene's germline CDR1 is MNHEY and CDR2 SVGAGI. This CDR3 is CASSYSKGAGGLGELFF. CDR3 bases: TGTGCCAGCAGTTACTCCAAGGGCGCGGGAGGGCTCGGGGAGCTGTTTTTT.

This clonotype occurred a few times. CDR3 in DNA: TGTGCCAGCAGCTTACGCGGGGGATTCCTTATCAGCACAGATACGCAGTATTTT. Translation: CASSLRGGFLISTDTQYF. V is TRBV7-2 and J is TRBJ2-3; 7 nucleotides match TRBD2. Germline V gene data show CDR1 as SGHTA and CDR2 as FQGNSA. Unmatched junction bases numbered 11, after V lost 2 bases and J lost 0 bases. The CDR3 sequence is 18 residues long.

Here the CDR3 DNA reads TGTGCCAGCAGCCAAGAGCTACCCCGGGGAGAAGGCTACACCTTC. This translates into CASSQELPRGEGYTF. V gene TRBV4-2 combines with J gene TRBJ1-2; D is uncertain. This CDR3 comprises 15 residues. Per the germline V gene, CDR1 is LGHNA and CDR2 is YNFKEQ. Trimming stripped 0 bases from V and 8 bases from J, with 16 bases between.

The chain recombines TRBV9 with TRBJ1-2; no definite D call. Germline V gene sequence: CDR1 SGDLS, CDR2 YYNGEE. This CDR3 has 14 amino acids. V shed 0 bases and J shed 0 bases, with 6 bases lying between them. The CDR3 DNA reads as TGTGCCAGCAGCGTAGCTGTAGCTAACTATGGCTACACCTTC. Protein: CASSVAVANYGYTF.

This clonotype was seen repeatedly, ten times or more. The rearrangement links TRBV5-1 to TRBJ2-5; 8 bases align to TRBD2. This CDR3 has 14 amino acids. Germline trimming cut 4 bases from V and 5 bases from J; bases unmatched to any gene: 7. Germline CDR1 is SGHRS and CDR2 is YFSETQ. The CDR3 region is CASSPAGGFETQYF. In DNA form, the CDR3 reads TGCGCCAGCAGCCCGGCGGGGGGATTCGAGACCCAGTACTTC.

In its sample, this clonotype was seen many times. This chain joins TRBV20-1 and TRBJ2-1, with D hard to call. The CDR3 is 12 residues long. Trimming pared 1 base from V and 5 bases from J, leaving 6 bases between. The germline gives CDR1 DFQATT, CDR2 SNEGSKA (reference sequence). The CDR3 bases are TGCAGTGCTAGAGCCGGACACAATGAGCAGTTCTTC. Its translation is CSARAGHNEQFF.

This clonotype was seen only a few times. In nucleotides, the CDR3 is TGTGCCAGCAGCTTTCAGCGAACTAACTATGGCTACACCTTC. Translating gives CASSFQRTNYGYTF. The V call is TRBV5-8, the J call TRBJ1-2; the D is unclear. This CDR3 has 14 residues. Per germline, CDR1 SGHTS and CDR2 YDEGEE. V shed 2 bases and J shed 0 bases, with 8 bases lying between them.

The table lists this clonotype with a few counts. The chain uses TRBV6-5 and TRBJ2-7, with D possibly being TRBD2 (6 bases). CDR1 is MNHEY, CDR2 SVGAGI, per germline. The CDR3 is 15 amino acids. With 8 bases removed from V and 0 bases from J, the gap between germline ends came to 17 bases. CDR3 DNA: TGTGCCAGCCGAAGGGCGGGGCCGGCCTCCTACGAGCAGTACTTC. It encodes CASRRAGPASYEQYF.

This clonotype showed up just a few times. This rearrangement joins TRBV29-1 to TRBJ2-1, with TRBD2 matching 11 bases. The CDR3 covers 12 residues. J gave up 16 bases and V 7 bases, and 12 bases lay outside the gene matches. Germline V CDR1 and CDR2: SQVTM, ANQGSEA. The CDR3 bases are TGCAGCGCCGGGACTAGCGGCTCCTTGGGTTTCTTC. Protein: CSAGTSGSLGFF.

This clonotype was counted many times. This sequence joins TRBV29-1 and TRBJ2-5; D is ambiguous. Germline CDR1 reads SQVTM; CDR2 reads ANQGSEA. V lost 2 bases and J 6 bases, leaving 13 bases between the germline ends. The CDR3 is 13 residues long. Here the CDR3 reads CSVERLGRKTQYF. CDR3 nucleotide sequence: TGCAGCGTTGAACGCTTAGGGCGGAAGACCCAGTACTTC.